This TCR beta chain derives from a study of T cell changes during pregnancy in multiple sclerosis. Sequencing used immunoSEQ multiplex PCR; TCRdb keeps in-frame clones, though not all of them. Of 25,000 to 35,000 clones in the sample, roughly 90% were seen once. This CDR3 comprises 12 residues. V was shortened by 7 bases and J by 5 bases, with 12 bases between the two germline ends. The germline gives CDR1 SGHNT, CDR2 YYREEE (reference sequence). This clonotype was obtained from a female donor in good health, enrolled as a control in a pregnancy study. Sequencing was performed on CD4+ T cells from peripheral blood mononuclear cells, taken in the second trimester of pregnancy. The chain carries TRBV5-4 and TRBJ2-5, with D possibly matching TRBD2 (6 bases). CDR3 amino acids: CASAEGRETQYF. CDR3 in DNA: TGTGCCAGCGCGGAGGGCCGGGAGACCCAGTACTTC.